Listed below are T cell receptor beta chains from one sample, sequenced in a study of blood T cell repertoires in COVID-19. The method was immunoSEQ multiplex PCR; TCRdb's version includes in-frame clones alone and lacks a portion of them. The repertoire holds about 380,000 clones, 85% to 90% seen once, with about 1.1% in the top ten. Sequenced: PBMCs or T cells enriched from blood (not recorded which). These receptors all stem from a woman aged 18-35 years who had recovered from COVID-19. Each CDR3 is given with its conserved first and last residue.

j_gene	v_gene	CDR3aa
TRBJ2-7	TRBV12-5	CASGPNQGGFSYEQYF
TRBJ2-5	TRBV9	CASSPGQGTLETQYF
TRBJ1-5	TRBV6-2/TRBV6-3	CASSSPPENQPQHF
TRBJ2-7	TRBV3-1/TRBV3-2	CASSQDSNEQYF
TRBJ1-3	TRBV18	CASSPPGGGNTIYF
TRBJ2-5	TRBV7-2	CASSSSGLAGETQYF
TRBJ1-1	TRBV19	CASKVGSEAFF
TRBJ2-3	TRBV7-3	CASSTTSGGNGDTQYF
TRBJ1-6	TRBV30	CAWSVLGAPGNSPLHF
TRBJ1-1	TRBV27	CASRFGFGNTEAFF
TRBJ1-2	TRBV6-5	CASRAGSGYTF
TRBJ1-1	TRBV2	CASRVIQNTEAFF
TRBJ1-2	TRBV12-3/TRBV12-4	CASSGGTEYGYTF
TRBJ1-4	TRBV15	CATSRDRTGINEKLFF
TRBJ1-2	TRBV6-2/TRBV6-3	CASSPPGTGGVYYGYTF
TRBJ2-7	TRBV6-4	CASVPTKRRPFPLEQYF
TRBJ1-5	TRBV12-3/TRBV12-4	CASSFTGDQPQHF
TRBJ2-1	TRBV2	CASSGLAGGQFF
TRBJ2-4	TRBV9	CASSVVGIAKNIQYF
TRBJ1-3	TRBV5-6	CASSVTRGYSGNTIYF
TRBJ2-7	TRBV19	CASTISTGLSYEQYF
TRBJ2-7	TRBV6-5	CASSYSSGGHYEQYF
TRBJ1-2	TRBV6-4	CASSPSGTGFYGYTF
TRBJ2-2	TRBV5-1	CASREAATNTGELFF
TRBJ2-5	TRBV5-1	CASSPDREGIMETQYF
TRBJ1-3	TRBV5-5	CASSPPTGSGNTIYF
TRBJ1-5	TRBV5-6	CASSFRGNQPQHF
TRBJ1-2	TRBV7-9	CASSFPTGYYGYTF
TRBJ1-2	TRBV7-8	CASSLALGGPLDGYTF
TRBJ2-5	TRBV19	CASKGTAQETQYF